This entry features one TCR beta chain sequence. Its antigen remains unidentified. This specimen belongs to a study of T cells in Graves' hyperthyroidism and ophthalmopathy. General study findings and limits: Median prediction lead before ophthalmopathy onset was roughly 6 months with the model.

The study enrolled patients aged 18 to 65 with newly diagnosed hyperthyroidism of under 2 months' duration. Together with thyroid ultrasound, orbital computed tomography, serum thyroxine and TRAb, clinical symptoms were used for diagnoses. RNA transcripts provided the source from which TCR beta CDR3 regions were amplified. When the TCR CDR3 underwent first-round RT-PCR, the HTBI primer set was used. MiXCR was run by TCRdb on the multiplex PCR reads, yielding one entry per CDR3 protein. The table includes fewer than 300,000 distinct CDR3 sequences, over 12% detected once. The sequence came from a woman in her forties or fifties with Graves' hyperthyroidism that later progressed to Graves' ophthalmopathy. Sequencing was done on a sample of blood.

As DNA, the CDR3 is TGCAGTGCTAGAGATCTAAGCGGGAGGGCCGGCTACAATGAGCAGTTCTTC. It specifies CSARDLSGRAGYNEQFF. The chain carries TRBV20-1 and TRBJ2-1; 10 bases are shared with TRBD2. This CDR3 has 17 amino acids. Germline V gene sequence: CDR1 DFQATT, CDR2 SNEGSKA (reference sequence). Trimming at V came to 0 bases and at J to 3 bases, leaving 8 bases not matched to a gene.